This TCR beta chain was obtained from a study of blood T cell repertoires in COVID-19. Overall study: Samples representing acute and convalescent COVID-19 were sourced from the United States, Italy and Spain. In each case, the material was cDNA or gDNA derived from T cells, B-cell-depleted T cells, or PBMCs.

Germline V CDR1 and CDR2: SGHNT, YENEEA. The V segment lost 5 bases and the J segment 4 bases; nucleotides outside the gene matches: 14. The CDR3 loop spans 17 amino acids. Measured with immunoSEQ multiplex PCR; TCRdb has only the in-frame clones, and not every one. The data show just under 350,000 clones, around 83% seen once. The rearrangement joins TRBV11-3 to TRBJ2-1; 7 nucleotides align to TRBD2. This sequence originates from a man aged 25-40 years with active or convalescent COVID-19. Sequencing used peripheral blood. The CDR3 here is CASSPWGGEGKYNEQFF. The CDR3 region has the DNA TGTGCCAGCAGCCCTTGGGGCGGGGAGGGGAAGTACAATGAGCAGTTCTTC.